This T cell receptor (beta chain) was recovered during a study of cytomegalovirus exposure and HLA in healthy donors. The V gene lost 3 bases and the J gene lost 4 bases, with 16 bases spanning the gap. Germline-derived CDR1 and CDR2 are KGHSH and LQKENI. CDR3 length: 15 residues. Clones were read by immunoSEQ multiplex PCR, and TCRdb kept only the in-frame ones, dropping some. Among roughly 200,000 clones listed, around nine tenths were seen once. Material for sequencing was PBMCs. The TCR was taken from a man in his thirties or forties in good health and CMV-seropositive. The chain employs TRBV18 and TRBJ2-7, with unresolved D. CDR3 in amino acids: CASSPGHTLDYEQYF. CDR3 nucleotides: TGTGCCAGCTCACCGGGCCATACACTTGATTACGAGCAGTACTTC.